This TCR beta chain was identified in a study of vaccination effects on CD4 cells after COVID-19. Assay: immunoSEQ multiplex PCR; the TCRdb copy retains only in-frame clones and omits some. The sample consists of roughly 27,000 clones, about 73% of them appearing once. The CDR3 runs to 13 residues. V gave up 1 base and J gave up 7 bases; unmatched junction bases: 2. Comments on this clone: Its antigen remains unidentified.

Viral peptide pool expansion of antigen-specific CD4+ T cells preceded sequencing in the ViraFEST assay. Isolating CD4+ T cells followed more than eight days of culture. Each participant was given two doses of one vaccine (BNT162b2 or mRNA-1273). This specimen was CD4+ T cells from PBMCs cultured with HCoV-OC43 spike peptides, taken after COVID-19 vaccination. Subset meaning: HCoV-OC43 spike overlapping peptide pool stimulation. The TCR comes from a human donor who received a COVID-19 vaccine. V and J are TRBV12-3 or TRBV12-4 and TRBJ1-2; 8 positions agree with TRBD1. The CDR3 DNA follows: TGTGCCAGCAGTTTAGAGGGACAGGTTGGCTACACCTTC. It codes for CASSLEGQVGYTF.